This passage covers 31 T cell receptor beta chains from one sample sequenced in a study of blood T cell repertoires in COVID-19. Clones were read by immunoSEQ multiplex PCR, and TCRdb kept only the in-frame ones, dropping some. The data show 310,000 or so clones, with almost 90% seen just once and 11% held by the top ten. Input material: peripheral blood. The receptors were gathered from a woman aged 25 to 39 with COVID-19, enrolled during active disease.

The chain combines TRBV28 with TRBJ2-7; a weak D match, TRBD1 (5 bases). CDR1 and CDR2 from the germline V gene are MDHEN and SYDVKM. This CDR3 has 14 residues. V gave up 6 bases and J gave up 7 bases, with 19 bases separating them. CDR3 nucleotide sequence: TGTGCCAGCAGATACGGTCAGCCTCAGGGAGAGCAGTACTTC. Residues: CASRYGQPQGEQYF.

The chain couples TRBV29-1 to TRBJ2-5; D is unresolved. This CDR3 has 11 residues. V gave up 4 bases and J gave up 4 bases, with 7 bases separating them. CDR1 and CDR2 (germline): SQVTM, ANQGSEA. CDR3 coding DNA: TGCAGCGTTGGTCGAGCAGAGACCCAGTACTTC. Translation gives CSVGRAETQYF.

This chain joins TRBV30 and TRBJ2-2, with 8 positions matching TRBD2. Germline assignment: CDR1 GTSNPN and CDR2 SVGIG (reference sequence). CDR3 size: 18 residues. The V segment lost 3 bases and the J segment 5 bases; nucleotides outside the gene matches: 17. The DNA of the CDR3 is TGTGCCTGGAGCCCCTCAGCGGGAGCGGGGGTTAAGACCGGGGAGCTGTTTTTT. This translates into CAWSPSAGAGVKTGELFF.

The CDR3 DNA follows: TGTGCCAGCAGTTCGGTGGCCGGGGAGCTGTTTTTT. Protein product: CASSSVAGELFF. The V call is TRBV7-9, the J call TRBJ2-2; D not certain. The CDR3 has 12 amino acids. Trimming took 6 bases from V and 6 from J, leaving 8 bases between them. The germline CDR1 and CDR2 sequences are SEHNR and FQNEAQ (reference sequence).

The chain recombines TRBV2 with TRBJ2-5; 8 bases fit TRBD1. Unmatched junction bases numbered 9, after V lost 6 bases and J lost 3 bases. The CDR3 contains 15 residues. Germline loops: CDR1 SNHLY, CDR2 FYNNEI. DNA of the CDR3: TGTGCCAGCAGCAAAAGTGTGGACAGGGAAGAGACCCAGTACTTC. Translating gives CASSKSVDREETQYF.

V is TRBV7-9 and J is TRBJ2-1, with TRBD1 matching 9 bases. Germline V gene lookup returns CDR1 SEHNR and CDR2 FQNEAQ (reference sequence). The V and J ends lost 0 bases and 5 bases, in that order; junction bases with no gene match: 5. The CDR3 extends over 16 amino acids. CDR3 sequence: CASSLAGTGYNNEQFF. CDR3 DNA sequence: TGTGCCAGCAGCTTAGCGGGGACAGGGTATAACAATGAGCAGTTCTTC.

The chain combines TRBV6-5 with TRBJ2-7; a possible D gene is TRBD1 (5 bases). Trimming shortened V by 7 bases and J by 1 base, and 11 bases separated the two germline ends. The CDR3 spans 13 residues. Germline V gene sequence: CDR1 MNHEY, CDR2 SVGAGI. This chain's CDR3 is CASTNRNSYEQYF. CDR3 DNA sequence: TGTGCCAGCACTAACAGGAATTCCTACGAGCAGTACTTC.

This clone was observed a few times. The rearrangement uses TRBV7-2 and TRBJ2-3; no reliable D call. CDR3 length equals 15 residues. CDR1 SGHTA and CDR2 FQGNSA come from the germline V gene. The V end was cut by 1 base, the J end by 9 bases, with 17 bases between. CDR3 bases: TGTGCCAGCAGCTTAGAGAGACTGACCCCCAGCACGCAGTATTTT. Its protein is CASSLERLTPSTQYF. The full variable domain, with the rest looked up from reference TRBV7-2 and TRBJ2-3, is GAGVSQSPSNKVTEKGKDVELRCDPISGHTALYWYRQSLGQGLEFLIYFQGNSAPDKSGLPSDRFSAERTGGSVSTLTIQRTQQEDSAVYLCASSLERLTPSTQYFGPGTRLTVL.

The chain uses TRBV6-5 and TRBJ2-5, with TRBD2 identical over 7 bases. Germline loops: CDR1 MNHEY, CDR2 SVGAGI. With 6 bases clipped from V and 4 bases from J, the junction kept 11 bases outside the gene matches. The CDR3 has 15 residues. Here the CDR3 reads CASRREGRDGETQYF. The CDR3 nucleotides read TGTGCCAGCAGAAGGGAGGGCCGGGATGGAGAGACCCAGTACTTC.

The gene calls are TRBV6-5 and TRBJ1-1, with 12 bases aligning to TRBD1. The CDR3 is 14 amino acids. Germline V lookup: CDR1 MNHEY, CDR2 SVGAGI. V lost 6 bases, J lost 11 bases, and 10 bases stayed unmatched. The CDR3 loop is CASRSPGQGAWAFF. The CDR3 coding sequence is TGTGCCAGCAGATCACCGGGACAGGGGGCTTGGGCTTTCTTT.

The CDR3 region has the DNA TGTGCCAGCAGCTTAGCCGGGTTGGCGACCTACGAGCAGTACTTC. Translating gives CASSLAGLATYEQYF. This chain links TRBV7-2 with TRBJ2-7; D gene ambiguous. Germline V gives CDR1 SGHTA, CDR2 FQGNSA. CDR3 size: 15 residues. Trimming pared 0 bases from V and 2 bases from J, leaving 11 bases between.

This chain links TRBV3-1 (or the pseudogene TRBV3-2) with TRBJ2-4; TRBD2 matches 7 bases. The CDR3 covers 16 residues. The germline gives CDR1 LGHDT, CDR2 YNNKEL (reference sequence). V was pared by 1 base and J by 7 bases, with 10 bases of the junction left unmatched. CDR3 in DNA: TGTGCCAGCAGCCAAGTCGGGGGGACTGACTCCAACATTCAGTACTTC. It yields the protein CASSQVGGTDSNIQYF.

V gene TRBV6-2 or TRBV6-3 combines with J gene TRBJ2-1, with 9 positions matching TRBD2. From germline, CDR1 is MNHEY and CDR2 SVGEGT. The CDR3 length is 15 residues. V shed 2 bases and J 9 bases; nucleotides not matched to a gene: 8. CDR3 bases: TGTGCCAGCAGTTACCGCGGTAGCGGGAGTGCTGAGCAGTTCTTC. This encodes CASSYRGSGSAEQFF.

In this sample, this clone turned up once. The CDR3 loop reads CASSYLRSGELFF. For the CDR3, the DNA is TGTGCCAGCAGTTATCTGAGGTCCGGGGAGCTGTTTTTT. The rearrangement joins TRBV6-5 to TRBJ2-2; D call uncertain. The CDR3 is made up of 13 amino acids. Germline CDR1 MNHEY, CDR2 SVGAGI. V gave up 3 bases and J gave up 6 bases, with 8 bases separating them.

This clone came up once. The chain combines TRBV3-1 (or the pseudogene TRBV3-2) with TRBJ1-1; a weak D match, TRBD1 (6 bases). This CDR3 is built from 15 residues. CDR1 LGHDT and CDR2 YNNKEL come from the germline V gene (reference sequence). Trimming removed 1 base at V and 1 base at J, with 10 bases between. The CDR3 DNA is TGTGCCAGCAGCCAAGCGGACAGTCCGAACACTGAAGCTTTCTTT. Its translation: CASSQADSPNTEAFF.

V and J are TRBV5-1 and TRBJ1-2, with 8 nucleotides matching TRBD1. CDR1 is SGHRS, CDR2 YFSETQ, per germline. The junction had 4 bases not matched to a gene; V was cut back by 1 base and J by 2 bases. CDR3 size: 15 residues. Here the CDR3 DNA reads TGCGCCAGCAGCTTGTCGGGGACAGGAAACTATGGCTACACCTTC. As protein: CASSLSGTGNYGYTF.

The V gene is TRBV3-1 (or the pseudogene TRBV3-2), the J gene TRBJ2-7; D is undetermined. V was clipped by 4 bases and J by 4 bases, with 8 bases between them. Germline values: CDR1 LGHDT, CDR2 YNNKEL (reference sequence). CDR3 size: 12 residues. CDR3 DNA sequence: TGTGCCAGCAGCCGGGCCGCATACGAGCAGTACTTC. Amino acids: CASSRAAYEQYF.

This chain joins TRBV14 and TRBJ1-1; D unclear. Trimming pared 4 bases from V and 4 bases from J, leaving 10 bases between. The CDR3 is made up of 13 amino acids. Looked up from germline, CDR1 is SGHDN and CDR2 is FVKESK. For the CDR3, the DNA is TGTGCCAGCAGCCTGTGGGGAGGCACTGAAGCTTTCTTT. Its protein is CASSLWGGTEAFF.

With regard to this clone: An end of the junction differs from the germline gene, which may be a read error. This chain links TRBV28 with TRBJ1-2; D remains unclear. The CDR3 runs 12 residues. Per the germline V gene, CDR1 is MDHEN and CDR2 is SYDVKM. CDR3 in DNA: TGTGGCAGCGGTCGAGCTAACTATGGCTACACCTTC. Its translation: CGSGRANYGYTF.

J is TRBJ2-5 and V is TRBV28; TRBD1 agrees at 9 bases. V shed 5 bases, J shed 5 bases, and the junction held 9 bases outside the gene matches. Germline CDR1 and CDR2: MDHEN and SYDVKM. This CDR3 has 15 residues. In DNA, the CDR3 is TGTGCCAGCAGTAGGTCGGGACAGGGCGAGGAGACCCAGTACTTC. As protein: CASSRSGQGEETQYF. The full variable domain, in which reference TRBV28 and TRBJ2-5 provide the parts outside the CDR3, is DVKVTQSSRYLVKRTGEKVFLECVQDMDHENMFWYRQDPGLGLRLIYFSYDVKMKEKGDIPEGYSVSREKKERFSLILESASTNQTSMYLCASSRSGQGEETQYFGPGTRLLVL.

In nucleotides, the CDR3 is TGCAGCGTGGACACGGGACTAGCGGCCTACAATGAGCAGTTCTTC. Translating gives CSVDTGLAAYNEQFF. The chain is built from TRBV29-1 and TRBJ2-1, with TRBD2 matching 11 bases. The CDR3 runs to 15 residues. The V gene's germline CDR1 is SQVTM and CDR2 ANQGSEA. Germline trimming cut 6 bases from V and 2 bases from J; bases unmatched to any gene: 6.

This chain uses TRBV24-1 with TRBJ2-1; the match to TRBD2 covers 11 bases. The CDR3 totals 13 residues. The junction had 0 bases not matched to a gene; V was cut back by 10 bases and J by 2 bases. Germline-derived CDR1 and CDR2 are KGHDR and SFDVKD. CDR3: CATSGRAYNEQFF. The CDR3 DNA follows: TGTGCCACTAGCGGGAGGGCCTACAATGAGCAGTTCTTC.

V is TRBV5-1 and J is TRBJ1-1; tentatively, D is TRBD1 (6 bases). Germline values: CDR1 SGHRS, CDR2 YFSETQ. V was pared by 0 bases and J by 7 bases, with 10 bases between. This CDR3 is built from 13 residues. This CDR3 is CASSLGRGGEAFF. The CDR3 coding sequence is TGCGCCAGCAGCTTGGGCAGGGGCGGTGAAGCTTTCTTT.

This clone was observed a single time. The chain recombines TRBV5-1 with TRBJ2-1; D gene ambiguous. V lost 0 bases to trimming and J lost 8 bases, with 12 bases between them. The CDR3 has 14 residues. Per germline, CDR1 SGHRS and CDR2 YFSETQ. CDR3 sequence (DNA): TGCGCCAGCAGCTTGGATCTTAGCATCCATGAGCAGTTCTTC. Translation gives CASSLDLSIHEQFF. Together with reference TRBV5-1 and TRBJ2-1, the CDR3 gives the full variable domain: KAGVTQTPRYLIKTRGQQVTLSCSPISGHRSVSWYQQTPGQGLQFLFEYFSETQRNKGNFPGRFSGRQFSNSRSEMNVSTLELGDSALYLCASSLDLSIHEQFFGPGTRLTVL.

In DNA, the CDR3 is TGTGCCAGCAGCCCTGAGGTCCAAGAGACCCAGTACTTC. This codes for CASSPEVQETQYF. The chain is built from TRBV2 and TRBJ2-5; D is undetermined. V was shortened by 6 bases and J by 1 base, with 9 bases between the two germline ends. The CDR3 runs to 13 residues. CDR1 SNHLY and CDR2 FYNNEI come from the germline V gene. Full variable domain (rest looked up from reference TRBV2 and TRBJ2-5): EPEVTQTPSHQVTQMGQEVILRCVPISNHLYFYWYRQILGQKVEFLVSFYNNEISEKSEIFDDQFSVERPDGSNFTLKIRSTKLEDSAMYFCASSPEVQETQYFGPGTRLLVL.

The rearrangement joins TRBV11-2 to TRBJ2-7, with D possibly TRBD2 on 6 matching bases. The CDR3 covers 14 residues. From germline, CDR1 is SGHAT and CDR2 FQNNGV. V was cut by 5 bases and J by 2 bases, with 13 bases left in between. The CDR3 sequence is CASSPGAGTYEQYF. CDR3 nucleotide sequence: TGTGCCAGCAGCCCCGGAGCGGGTACCTACGAGCAGTACTTC.

The genes are TRBV3-1 (or the pseudogene TRBV3-2) and TRBJ1-2; 8 nucleotides agree with TRBD1. V trimming: 4 bases; J trimming: 3 bases; junction bases outside the gene matches: 1. Looked up from germline, CDR1 is LGHDT and CDR2 is YNNKEL (reference sequence). There are 13 residues in the CDR3. This chain's CDR3 is CASSLDRDYGYTF. CDR3 sequence (DNA): TGTGCCAGCAGCCTGGACAGGGACTATGGCTACACCTTC.

V usage is TRBV29-1 and J usage is TRBJ2-2; weak D call: TRBD1 (5 bases). Germline-derived CDR1 and CDR2 are SQVTM and ANQGSEA. CDR3 length equals 16 residues. V lost 0 bases and J lost 0, with 11 bases in between. CDR3 sequence (DNA): TGCAGCGTTGAAGAAGTAGAAGGGGCGAACACCGGGGAGCTGTTTTTT. Translating it yields CSVEEVEGANTGELFF.

V and J are TRBV7-6 and TRBJ1-5; no clear D. This CDR3 has 14 residues. V was shortened by 5 bases and J by 6 bases, with 14 bases between the two germline ends. The germline V gene has CDR1 SGHVS and CDR2 FNYEAQ. The CDR3 reads CASSPSGVGQPQHF. CDR3 bases: TGTGCCAGCAGCCCGAGCGGGGTCGGTCAGCCCCAGCATTTT.

The CDR3 DNA sequence: TGCAGTGCTAGCGGGACTAATGAGCAGTTCTTC. Amino acids: CSASGTNEQFF. This sequence joins TRBV20-1 and TRBJ2-1; weak D call: TRBD2 (6 bases). The length of the CDR3 is 11 residues. The V end was cut by 3 bases, the J end by 7 bases, with 7 bases between. Germline values: CDR1 DFQATT, CDR2 SNEGSKA (reference sequence).

The V gene is TRBV4-3, the J gene TRBJ1-2; weak D call: TRBD1 (6 bases). Between the trimmed V and J ends, which lost 1 base and 5 bases, there was a span of 17 bases. Germline V gives CDR1 LGHNA, CDR2 YSLEER. The CDR3 totals 16 residues. The CDR3 nucleotides read TGCGCCAGCAGCCAAGGAGGTCGGGGGGCGGAGTATGGCTACACCTTC. Its translation is CASSQGGRGAEYGYTF.